The source of this TCR beta chain is a study of cytomegalovirus exposure and HLA in healthy donors. Overall study findings and caveats: An assumption of roughly uniform sequencing depth across donors underlay the presence/absence analyses.

This CDR3 has 17 residues. The V gene's germline CDR1 is LGHNA and CDR2 YSLEER. The V and J ends lost 3 bases and 5 bases, in that order; junction bases with no gene match: 7. 13 Jbeta primers and 60 Vbeta primers were used for the PCR. The assay was immunoSEQ multiplex PCR, and TCRdb's table has in-frame clones only and misses some. This table holds around 170,000 clones, 80% found once. In regard to this clone: Its specificity is not known.

The origin of this receptor is a man aged 35-49 years in good health and CMV-seronegative. Sequencing was done on a sample of PBMCs. The V gene is TRBV4-3, the J gene TRBJ2-1; 13 bases agree with TRBD2. The CDR3 bases are TGCGCCAGCAGCCAGGGTTGGGGGACTAGCGGGAACAATGAGCAGTTCTTC. Protein product: CASSQGWGTSGNNEQFF.